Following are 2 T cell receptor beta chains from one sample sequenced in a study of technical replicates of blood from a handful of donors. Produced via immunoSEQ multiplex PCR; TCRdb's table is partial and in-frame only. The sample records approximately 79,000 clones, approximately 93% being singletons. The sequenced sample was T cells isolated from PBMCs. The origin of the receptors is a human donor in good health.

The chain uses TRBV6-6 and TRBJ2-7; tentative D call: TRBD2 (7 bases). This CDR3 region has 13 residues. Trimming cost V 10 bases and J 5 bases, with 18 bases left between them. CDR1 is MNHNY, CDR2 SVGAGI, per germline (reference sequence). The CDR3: CATHLSGGNEQYF. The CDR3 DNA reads TGTGCCACTCACCTCTCGGGGGGCAACGAGCAGTACTTC.

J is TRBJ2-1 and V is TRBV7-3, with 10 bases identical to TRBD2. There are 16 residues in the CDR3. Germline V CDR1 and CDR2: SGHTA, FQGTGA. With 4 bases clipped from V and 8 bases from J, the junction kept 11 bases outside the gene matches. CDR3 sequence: CASSSTSGRALYEQFF. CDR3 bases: TGTGCCAGCAGCTCCACCAGCGGGAGGGCCTTGTATGAGCAGTTCTTC.